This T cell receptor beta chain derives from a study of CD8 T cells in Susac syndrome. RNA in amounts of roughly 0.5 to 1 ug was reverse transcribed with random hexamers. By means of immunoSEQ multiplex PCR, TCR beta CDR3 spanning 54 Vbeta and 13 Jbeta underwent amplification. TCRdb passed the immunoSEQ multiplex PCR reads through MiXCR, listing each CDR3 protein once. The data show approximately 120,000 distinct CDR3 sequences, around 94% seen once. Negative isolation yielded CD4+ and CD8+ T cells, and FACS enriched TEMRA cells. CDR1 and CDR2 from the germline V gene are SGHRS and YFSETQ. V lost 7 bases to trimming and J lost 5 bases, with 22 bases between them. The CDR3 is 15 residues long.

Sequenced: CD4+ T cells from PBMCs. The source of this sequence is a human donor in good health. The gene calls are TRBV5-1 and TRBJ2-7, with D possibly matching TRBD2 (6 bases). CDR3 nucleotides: TGCGCCAGCGGCGTGGGAGCGGGCGAGCCGCACGAGCAGTACTTC. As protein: CASGVGAGEPHEQYF.